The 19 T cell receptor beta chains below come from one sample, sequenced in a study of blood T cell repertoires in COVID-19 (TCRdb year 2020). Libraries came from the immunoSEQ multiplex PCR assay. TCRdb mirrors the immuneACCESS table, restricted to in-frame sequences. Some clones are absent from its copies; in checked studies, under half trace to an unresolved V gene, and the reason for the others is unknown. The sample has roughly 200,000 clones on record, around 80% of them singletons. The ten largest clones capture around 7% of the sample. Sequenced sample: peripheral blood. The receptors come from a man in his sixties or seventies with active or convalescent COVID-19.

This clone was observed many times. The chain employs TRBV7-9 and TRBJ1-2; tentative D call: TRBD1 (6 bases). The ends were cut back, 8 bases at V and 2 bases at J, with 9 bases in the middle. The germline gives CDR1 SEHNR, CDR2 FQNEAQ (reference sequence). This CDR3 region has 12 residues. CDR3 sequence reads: CASGQSNYGYTF. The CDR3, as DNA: TGTGCCAGCGGACAGTCGAACTATGGCTACACCTTC.

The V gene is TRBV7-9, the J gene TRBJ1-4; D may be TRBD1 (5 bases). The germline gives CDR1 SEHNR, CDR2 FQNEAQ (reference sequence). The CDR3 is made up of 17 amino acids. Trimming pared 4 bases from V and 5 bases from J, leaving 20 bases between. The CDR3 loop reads CASSSNLEGVLNEKLFF. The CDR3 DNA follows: TGTGCCAGCAGCTCAAACCTGGAAGGGGTTCTGAATGAAAAACTGTTTTTT.

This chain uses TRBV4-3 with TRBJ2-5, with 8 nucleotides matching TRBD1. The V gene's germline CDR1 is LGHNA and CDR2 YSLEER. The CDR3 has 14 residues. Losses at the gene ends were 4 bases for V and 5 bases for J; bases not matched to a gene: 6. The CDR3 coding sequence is TGCGCCAGCAGCCTCTCGACAGGGGTCGAGACCCAGTACTTC. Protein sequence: CASSLSTGVETQYF.

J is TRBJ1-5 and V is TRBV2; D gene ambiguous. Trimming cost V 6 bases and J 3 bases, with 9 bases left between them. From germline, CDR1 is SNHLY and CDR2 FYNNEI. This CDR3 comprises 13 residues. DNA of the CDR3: TGTGCCAGCAGAAGGAGTTACAATCAGCCCCAGCATTTT. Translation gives CASRRSYNQPQHF.

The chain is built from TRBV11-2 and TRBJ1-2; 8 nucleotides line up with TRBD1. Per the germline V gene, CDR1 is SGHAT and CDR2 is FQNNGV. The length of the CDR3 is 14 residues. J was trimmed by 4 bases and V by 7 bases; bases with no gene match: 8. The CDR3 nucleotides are TGTGCCAGCACAATATCAGGGGGCAGCTATGGCTACACCTTC. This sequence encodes CASTISGGSYGYTF. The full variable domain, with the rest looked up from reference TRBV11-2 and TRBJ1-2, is EAGVAQSPRYKIIEKRQSVAFWCNPISGHATLYWYQQILGQGPKLLIQFQNNGVVDDSQLPKDRFSAERLKGVDSTLKIQPAKLEDSAVYLCASTISGGSYGYTFGSGTRLTVV.

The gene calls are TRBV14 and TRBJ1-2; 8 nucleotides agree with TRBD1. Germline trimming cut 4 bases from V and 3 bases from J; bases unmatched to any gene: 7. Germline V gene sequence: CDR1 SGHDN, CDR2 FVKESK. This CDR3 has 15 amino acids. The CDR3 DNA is TGTGCCAGCAGCCGAACAGGGGGTGGATACTATGGCTACACCTTC. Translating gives CASSRTGGGYYGYTF.

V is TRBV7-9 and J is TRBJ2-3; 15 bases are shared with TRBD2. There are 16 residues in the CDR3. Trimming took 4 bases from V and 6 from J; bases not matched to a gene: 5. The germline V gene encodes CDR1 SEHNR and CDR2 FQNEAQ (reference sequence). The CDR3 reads CASSSWTSGRADTQYF. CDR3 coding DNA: TGTGCCAGCAGCTCCTGGACTAGCGGGAGGGCGGATACGCAGTATTTT.

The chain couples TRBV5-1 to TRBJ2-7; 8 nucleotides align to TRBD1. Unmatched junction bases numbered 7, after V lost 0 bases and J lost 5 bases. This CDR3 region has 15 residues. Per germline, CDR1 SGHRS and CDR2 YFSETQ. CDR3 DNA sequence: TGCGCCAGCAGCTTGGTCGCGGACAGGGCCCACGAGCAGTACTTC. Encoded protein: CASSLVADRAHEQYF.

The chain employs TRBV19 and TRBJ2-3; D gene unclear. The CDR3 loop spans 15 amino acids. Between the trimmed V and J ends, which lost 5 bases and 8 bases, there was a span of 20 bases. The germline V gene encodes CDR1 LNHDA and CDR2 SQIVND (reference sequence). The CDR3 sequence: CASSPKDMLVGTQYF. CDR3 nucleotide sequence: TGTGCCAGTAGTCCCAAAGACATGTTGGTCGGTACGCAGTATTTT.

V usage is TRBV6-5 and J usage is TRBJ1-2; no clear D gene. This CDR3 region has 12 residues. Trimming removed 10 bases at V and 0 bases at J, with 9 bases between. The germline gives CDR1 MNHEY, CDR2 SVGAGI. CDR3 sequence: CATARANYGYTF. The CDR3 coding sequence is TGTGCCACCGCACGAGCTAACTATGGCTACACCTTC.

CDR3 residues: CSVEGTGQEKLFF. The CDR3 region has the DNA TGCAGCGTTGAGGGGACAGGCCAAGAAAAACTGTTTTTT. This sequence joins TRBV29-1 and TRBJ1-4; 8 bases agree with TRBD1. The V gene end was trimmed by 3 bases and the J gene end by 8 bases; junction bases not matched to a gene: 5. CDR1 is SQVTM and CDR2 is ANQGSEA in the germline V gene. The CDR3 covers 13 residues.

The CDR3 DNA is TGTGCCAGCAGTTTTCCCGCGAACTATGGCTACACCTTC. Its protein product is CASSFPANYGYTF. J is TRBJ1-2 and V is TRBV12-3 or TRBV12-4; no reliable D call. The V end lost 3 bases, the J end lost 2 bases, and 7 bases lay between the germline ends. The CDR3 totals 13 residues.

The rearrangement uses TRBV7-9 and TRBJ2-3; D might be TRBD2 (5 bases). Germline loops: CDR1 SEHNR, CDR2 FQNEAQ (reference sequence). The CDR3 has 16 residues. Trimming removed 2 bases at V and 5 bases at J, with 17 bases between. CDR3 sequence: CASSLISWGEIDTQYF. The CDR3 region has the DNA TGTGCCAGCAGCTTAATCAGCTGGGGAGAAATAGATACGCAGTATTTT.

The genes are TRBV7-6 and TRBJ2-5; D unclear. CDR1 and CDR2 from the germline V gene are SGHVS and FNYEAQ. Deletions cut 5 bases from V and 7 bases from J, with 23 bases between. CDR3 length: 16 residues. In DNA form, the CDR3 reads TGTGCCAGCAGCCACCCGAGACTGACTCTATCGGGGACCCAGTACTTC. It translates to CASSHPRLTLSGTQYF.

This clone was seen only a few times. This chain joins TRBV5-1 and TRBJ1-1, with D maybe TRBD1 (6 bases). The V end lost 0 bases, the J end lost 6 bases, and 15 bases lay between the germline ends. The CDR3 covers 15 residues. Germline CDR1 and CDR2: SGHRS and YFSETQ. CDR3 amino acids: CASSLVMGDIAEAFF. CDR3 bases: TGCGCCAGCAGCTTGGTGATGGGGGACATCGCTGAAGCTTTCTTT.

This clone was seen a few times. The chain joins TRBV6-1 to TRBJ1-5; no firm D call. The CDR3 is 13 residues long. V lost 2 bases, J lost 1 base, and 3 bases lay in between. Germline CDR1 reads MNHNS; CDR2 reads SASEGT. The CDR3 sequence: CASSEQSNQPQHF. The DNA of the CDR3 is TGTGCCAGCAGTGAACAGAGCAATCAGCCCCAGCATTTT.

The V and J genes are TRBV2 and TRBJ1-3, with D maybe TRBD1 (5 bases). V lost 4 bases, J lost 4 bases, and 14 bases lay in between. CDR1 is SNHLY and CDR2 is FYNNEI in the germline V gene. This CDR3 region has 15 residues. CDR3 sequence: CASSGRQGKGNTIYF. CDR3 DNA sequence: TGTGCCAGCAGTGGGCGGCAGGGAAAAGGAAACACCATATATTTT.

The DNA for the CDR3 is TGTGCCAGCAGCGTGGGAGACGGGACACCCACAGATACGCAGTATTTT. Its translation: CASSVGDGTPTDTQYF. V and J are TRBV9 and TRBJ2-3, with D possibly TRBD1 on 6 matching bases. Germline assignment: CDR1 SGDLS and CDR2 YYNGEE. There are 16 residues in the CDR3. V lost 2 bases, J lost 2 bases, and 15 bases lay in between.

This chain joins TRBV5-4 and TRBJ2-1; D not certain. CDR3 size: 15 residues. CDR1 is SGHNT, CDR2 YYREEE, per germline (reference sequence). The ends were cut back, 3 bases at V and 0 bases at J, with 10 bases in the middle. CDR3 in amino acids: CASSSILSSYNEQFF. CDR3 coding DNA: TGTGCCAGCAGCTCGATTCTGAGCTCCTACAATGAGCAGTTCTTC.